This is a list of T cell receptor beta chains from one sample in a study of chemoradiotherapy in HPV16-positive cancers. Profiling relied on immunoSEQ multiplex PCR, and the TCRdb table lists in-frame clones only, not all of them. The repertoire holds about 29,000 clones, with roughly nine tenths as singletons. This sample comprised blood, obtained from a patient who underwent chemoradiotherapy. The receptors stem from a human donor with HPV-associated anogenital cancer. The CDR3 runs from the conserved cysteine through the conserved F or W. Each record gives: V gene, J gene, D gene, CDR3 DNA, CDR3 protein. The D gene is left open where the match is weak.

v_call: TRBV19
j_call: TRBJ2-7
d_call: TRBD1
cdr3_nt: TGTGCCAGTAGTATAGTCGGACGGGACAGGGGGAAGTACGAGCAGTACTTC
cdr3_aa: CASSIVGRDRGKYEQYF

v_call: TRBV14
j_call: TRBJ2-1
d_call: TRBD2
cdr3_nt: TGTGCCAGCAGCCAAGATGCCAGCGGGGTCCCCTTTGCCTACAATGAGCAGTTCTTC
cdr3_aa: CASSQDASGVPFAYNEQFF

v_call: TRBV7-9
j_call: TRBJ2-2
d_call: .
cdr3_nt: TGTGCCAGCAGCTTATGGCAGGGTCTCACCGGGGAGCTGTTTTTT
cdr3_aa: CASSLWQGLTGELFF

v_call: TRBV9
j_call: TRBJ1-6
d_call: TRBD1
cdr3_nt: TGTGCCAGCAGCGGCCACAGGGGTTCCTATAATTCACCCCTCCACTTT
cdr3_aa: CASSGHRGSYNSPLHF

v_call: TRBV7-2
j_call: TRBJ2-1
d_call: TRBD2
cdr3_nt: TGTGCCAGCAGCGCTCCCCGGAGGGGCGGGAGGGTTGGTGAGCAGTTCTTC
cdr3_aa: CASSAPRRGGRVGEQFF

v_call: TRBV18
j_call: TRBJ2-2
d_call: TRBD1
cdr3_nt: TGTGCCAGCTCACCGGGACAGGGGCCTGGGACCGGGGAGCTGTTTTTT
cdr3_aa: CASSPGQGPGTGELFF

v_call: TRBV6-5
j_call: TRBJ2-2
d_call: TRBD1
cdr3_nt: TGTGCCAGCGTTAGGGACAGGAACACCGGGGAGCTGTTTTTT
cdr3_aa: CASVRDRNTGELFF

v_call: TRBV25-1
j_call: TRBJ2-7
d_call: .
cdr3_nt: TGTGCCAGCAGTGGACAGGAGACCTACGAGCAGTACTTC
cdr3_aa: CASSGQETYEQYF

v_call: TRBV11-3
j_call: TRBJ2-1
d_call: TRBD2
cdr3_nt: TGTGCCAGCAGCCCGAGGGGGGGAATAGCGGGATCAACTTACAATGAGCAGTTCTTC
cdr3_aa: CASSPRGGIAGSTYNEQFF

v_call: TRBV11-2
j_call: TRBJ1-3
d_call: TRBD1
cdr3_nt: TGTGCCAGCAGCTCCCGGACAGGCGTCAGGGGAAACACCATATATTTT
cdr3_aa: CASSSRTGVRGNTIYF